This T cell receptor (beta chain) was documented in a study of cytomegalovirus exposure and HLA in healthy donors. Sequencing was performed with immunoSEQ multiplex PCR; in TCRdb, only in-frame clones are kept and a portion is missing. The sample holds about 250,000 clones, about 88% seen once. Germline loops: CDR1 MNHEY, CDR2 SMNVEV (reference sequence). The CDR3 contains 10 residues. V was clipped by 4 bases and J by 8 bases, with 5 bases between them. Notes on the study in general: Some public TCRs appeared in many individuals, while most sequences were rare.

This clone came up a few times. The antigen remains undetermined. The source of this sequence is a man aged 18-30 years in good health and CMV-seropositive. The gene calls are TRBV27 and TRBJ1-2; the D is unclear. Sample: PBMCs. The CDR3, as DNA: TGTGCCAGCAGTTCCTGCGGCTACACCTTC. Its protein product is CASSSCGYTF.